This T cell receptor beta chain was found in a study of beta chain features in type 1 diabetes. Points from the study as a whole: PCR might preferentially amplify shorter templates, equally in patients and controls. Type 1 diabetes patients showed a moderate but significant shortening of TCRB CDR3s in all four CD4+ subsets.

This clone has ten or more counts. Antigen: not known. Expressed TCRB transcripts were sequenced, since all the RNA that had been isolated was reverse transcribed. Naive, central memory and regulatory T cell samples averaged roughly 3.5 million reads. Sequencing was performed with immunoSEQ multiplex PCR; in TCRdb, only in-frame clones are kept and a portion is missing. The profile shows some 190,000 clones, under 9.5% of them singletons. The CDR3 covers 15 residues. V was trimmed by 0 bases and J by 2 bases, leaving 11 bases between them. In germline, CDR1 is SGHNT, CDR2 YYREEE (reference sequence). Using CD45RO/CCR7/CD25/CD127/CD95/CD27, CD4+ naive, central memory, regulatory and stem cell-like memory cells were sorted.

The TCR originated in a man aged 18 to 30 with type 1 diabetes. The genes are TRBV5-4 and TRBJ2-5; D may be TRBD2 (6 bases). The material sequenced was central memory CD4+ T cells from blood. For the CDR3, the DNA is TGTGCCAGCAGCTTGGGACTCCGGGGGCAAGAGACCCAGTACTTC. Amino acid sequence: CASSLGLRGQETQYF.